This passage covers 8 T cell receptor beta chains from one sample sequenced in a study of T cells in Graves' hyperthyroidism and ophthalmopathy. Template material for amplifying TCR beta CDR3 regions consisted of RNA transcripts. With the HTBI primer set, the TCR CDR3 went through a first round of RT-PCR. From the multiplex PCR reads, TCRdb called clonotypes with MiXCR, one entry per CDR3 protein. The sample has approximately 710,000 distinct CDR3 sequences; roughly a sixth are singletons. Sample: blood. All receptors derive from a man between 50 and 59 years old with Graves' hyperthyroidism.

The chain links TRBV29-1 to TRBJ2-3; D uncertain. Per germline, CDR1 SQVTM and CDR2 ANQGSEA. Between the trimmed V and J ends, which lost 3 bases and 7 bases, there was a span of 5 bases. The length of the CDR3 is 10 residues. The CDR3 region is CSVESNTQYF. CDR3 coding DNA: TGCAGCGTTGAGTCAAATACGCAGTATTTT.

This clonotype was found many times. The V and J genes are TRBV7-2 and TRBJ2-7; TRBD1 matches at 10 bases. The CDR3 sequence is 15 residues long. Trimming cost V 5 bases and J 7 bases; bases outside gene matches: 11. The germline V gene encodes CDR1 SGHTA and CDR2 FQGNSA. CDR3 bases: TGTGCCAGCAGCAAGAGACCGGGACAGGGGAAAGAGCAGTACTTC. Residues: CASSKRPGQGKEQYF.

This clonotype was observed a handful of times. This chain joins TRBV7-9 and TRBJ2-2; D remains ambiguous. Germline V lookup: CDR1 SEHNR, CDR2 FQNEAQ (reference sequence). V was cut by 8 bases and J by 6 bases, with 19 bases left in between. CDR3 length equals 15 residues. DNA of the CDR3: TGTGCCAGCCGCCCTGCGGTCCTCGCTTCCGGGGAGCTGTTTTTT. Protein sequence: CASRPAVLASGELFF.

This clonotype appeared many times. This chain connects TRBV3-1 to TRBJ1-1, with D unresolved. Germline lookup yields CDR1 LGHDT and CDR2 YNNKEL (reference sequence). CDR3 size: 16 residues. Trimming pared 4 bases from V and 3 bases from J, leaving 18 bases between. For the CDR3, the DNA is TGTGCCAGCAGCCCAACCCTTTCCCACGCAGACACTGAAGCTTTCTTT. Amino acid sequence: CASSPTLSHADTEAFF.

This clonotype was recorded at least ten times. This chain uses TRBV27 with TRBJ2-3, with D uncertain. Germline lookup yields CDR1 MNHEY and CDR2 SMNVEV (reference sequence). This CDR3 is built from 16 residues. V shed 3 bases and J shed 1 base, with 14 bases lying between them. DNA for the CDR3: TGTGCCAGCAGTTTTTCGTCCGGCGGACGCACAGATACGCAGTATTTT. Protein sequence: CASSFSSGGRTDTQYF.

This clonotype was seen repeatedly, ten times or more. CDR3 region: CASSLGLAGVGTYEQYF. CDR3 bases: TGCGCCAGCAGCTTGGGACTAGCGGGAGTAGGGACCTACGAGCAGTACTTC. The rearrangement joins TRBV5-1 to TRBJ2-7; TRBD2 matches at 12 bases. Germline V gene lookup returns CDR1 SGHRS and CDR2 YFSETQ. The ends lost 0 bases at V and 2 bases at J; junction bases unmatched: 6. The CDR3 spans 17 residues.

The chain links TRBV30 to TRBJ2-7; a possible D gene is TRBD1 (6 bases). CDR1 and CDR2 from the germline V gene are GTSNPN and SVGIG (reference sequence). The CDR3 has 15 residues. The V and J ends lost 4 bases and 5 bases respectively, with 21 bases between them. CDR3 residues: CAWNQEEVKGDEQYF. The CDR3 bases are TGTGCCTGGAACCAAGAGGAGGTGAAGGGGGACGAGCAGTACTTC.

This clonotype was seen repeatedly, ten times or more. V and J are TRBV7-6 and TRBJ2-7; 7 positions match TRBD1. The CDR3 is 14 residues long. V lost 0 bases to trimming and J lost 5 bases; unmatched junction nucleotides: 4. The germline V gene has CDR1 SGHVS and CDR2 FNYEAQ. CDR3 loop: CASSLADRADEQYF. CDR3 DNA sequence: TGTGCCAGCAGCTTAGCCGACAGGGCGGACGAGCAGTACTTC.